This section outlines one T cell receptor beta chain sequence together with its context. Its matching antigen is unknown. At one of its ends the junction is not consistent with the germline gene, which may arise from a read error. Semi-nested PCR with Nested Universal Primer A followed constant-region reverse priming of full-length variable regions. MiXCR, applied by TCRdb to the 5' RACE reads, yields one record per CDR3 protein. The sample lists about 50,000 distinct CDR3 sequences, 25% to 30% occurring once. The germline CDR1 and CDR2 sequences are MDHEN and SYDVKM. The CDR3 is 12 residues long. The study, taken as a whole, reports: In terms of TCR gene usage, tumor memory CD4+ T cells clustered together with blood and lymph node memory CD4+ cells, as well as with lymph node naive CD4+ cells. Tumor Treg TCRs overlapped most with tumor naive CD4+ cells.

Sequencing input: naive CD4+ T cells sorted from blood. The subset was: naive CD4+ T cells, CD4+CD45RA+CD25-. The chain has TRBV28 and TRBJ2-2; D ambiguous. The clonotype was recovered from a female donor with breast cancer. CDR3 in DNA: TGTGTCAGCAGTTCAGCACTAGGGGAGCTGTTTTTT. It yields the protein CVSSSALGELFF.